The 32 T cell receptor beta chains below all came from one sample that was sequenced in a study of CD8+ T cells in alopecia areata. This sample's treatment: oral pan-JAK inhibitor, 5-10 mg twice daily. Extraction and reverse transcription of RNA yielded cDNA as the sequencing template. TCRdb keeps only in-frame clones here, not all; method: immunoSEQ multiplex PCR. The sample consists of around 290,000 clones, 58% of them appearing once. Sequences were derived from CD4+ T cells sorted from blood, sampled at week 24, from a patient treated with tofacitinib. The receptors shown here come from a human donor with alopecia areata.

This clone was recorded only once. The chain links TRBV6-6 to TRBJ2-5; D is unclear. Per the germline V gene, CDR1 is MNHNY and CDR2 is SVGAGI (reference sequence). The CDR3 totals 15 residues. V was trimmed by 0 bases and J by 4 bases, leaving 12 bases between them. CDR3 bases: TGTGCCAGCAGTTACTCCTTCAGAGTTGGAGAGACCCAGTACTTC. Translating gives CASSYSFRVGETQYF.

The chain joins TRBV5-1 to TRBJ2-5, with D possibly matching TRBD1 (5 bases). The V end lost 1 base, the J end lost 0 bases, and 7 bases lay between the germline ends. The germline gives CDR1 SGHRS, CDR2 YFSETQ. The CDR3 is 14 amino acids. CDR3 region: CASSLIRDQETQYF. CDR3 DNA: TGCGCCAGCAGCTTGATCAGGGACCAAGAGACCCAGTACTTC. Drawing the rest from reference TRBV5-1 and TRBJ2-5, the complete variable domain is KAGVTQTPRYLIKTRGQQVTLSCSPISGHRSVSWYQQTPGQGLQFLFEYFSETQRNKGNFPGRFSGRQFSNSRSEMNVSTLELGDSALYLCASSLIRDQETQYFGPGTRLLVL.

The CDR3 bases are TGTGCCAGCAGCAGGGAGGGACACCTAGCCAAAAACATTCAGTACTTC. The encoded protein is CASSREGHLAKNIQYF. The chain employs TRBV7-3 and TRBJ2-4; D is possibly TRBD2 (7 bases). The germline CDR1 and CDR2 sequences are SGHTA and FQGTGA. V was pared by 5 bases and J by 0 bases, with 14 bases between. This CDR3 has 16 residues.

V and J are TRBV27 and TRBJ2-7, with a possible D match to TRBD1 (6 bases). Per germline, CDR1 MNHEY and CDR2 SMNVEV (reference sequence). The CDR3 spans 9 residues. Between the trimmed V and J ends, which lost 9 bases and 7 bases, there was a span of 7 bases. CDR3 nucleotide sequence: TGTGCCAGTGGGACAGAGCAGTACTTC. Its protein is CASGTEQYF.

This clone was detected once. The rearrangement uses TRBV7-2 and TRBJ2-5; 7 bases match TRBD2. With 5 bases clipped from V and 2 bases from J, the junction kept 14 bases outside the gene matches. The CDR3 is 17 amino acids. CDR1 is SGHTA and CDR2 is FQGNSA in the germline V gene. CDR3 residues: CASSLGGLHSGQETQYF. CDR3 bases: TGTGCCAGCAGCCTCGGGGGACTTCATAGCGGGCAAGAGACCCAGTACTTC. Supplemented by reference TRBV7-2 and TRBJ2-5, the full variable domain reads GAGVSQSPSNKVTEKGKDVELRCDPISGHTALYWYRQSLGQGLEFLIYFQGNSAPDKSGLPSDRFSAERTGGSVSTLTIQRTQQEDSAVYLCASSLGGLHSGQETQYFGPGTRLLVL.

This clone was counted between two and nine times. V and J are TRBV29-1 and TRBJ2-2, with D possibly being TRBD1 (6 bases). V was shortened by 2 bases and J by 6 bases, with 10 bases between the two germline ends. The CDR3 is made up of 13 amino acids. Germline CDR1 is SQVTM and CDR2 is ANQGSEA. CDR3 amino acids: CSVEPQGSGELFF. The CDR3 nucleotides are TGCAGCGTTGAACCACAGGGATCCGGGGAGCTGTTTTTT.

The J gene is TRBJ2-5, the V gene TRBV5-8; D is perhaps TRBD1 or TRBD2 (5 bases each). CDR1 and CDR2 from the germline V gene are SGHTS and YDEGEE. Trimming cost V 0 bases and J 2 bases, with 8 bases left between them. This CDR3 is 14 amino acids long. The CDR3 reads CASSLVGVQETQYF. The CDR3 bases are TGTGCCAGCAGCTTGGTGGGGGTACAAGAGACCCAGTACTTC. Together with reference TRBV5-8 and TRBJ2-5, the CDR3 gives the full variable domain: EAGVTQSPTHLIKTRGQQATLRCSPISGHTSVYWYQQALGLGLQFLLWYDEGEERNRGNFPPRFSGRQFPNYSSELNVNALELEDSALYLCASSLVGVQETQYFGPGTRLLVL.

This rearrangement joins TRBV27 to TRBJ2-5; D is possibly TRBD2 (6 bases). The V gene lost 3 bases and the J gene lost 2 bases, with 10 bases spanning the gap. The CDR3 covers 14 residues. Germline CDR1 is MNHEY and CDR2 is SMNVEV (reference sequence). CDR3 in DNA: TGTGCCAGCAGTTTCGGCGGGGAACAAGAGACCCAGTACTTC. It yields the protein CASSFGGEQETQYF.

The rearrangement links TRBV7-2 to TRBJ2-7; D is uncertain. The germline V and J ends were trimmed by 5 bases and 0 bases, with 11 bases remaining between them. Germline V gene sequence: CDR1 SGHTA, CDR2 FQGNSA. The CDR3 loop spans 14 amino acids. The CDR3 nucleotides read TGTGCCAGCAGCCTGACGGCCGCCTCCTACGAGCAGTACTTC. This sequence encodes CASSLTAASYEQYF.

This clone was counted between two and nine times. The genes are TRBV13 and TRBJ2-7; 11 nucleotides line up with TRBD2. This CDR3 is 16 amino acids long. Looked up from germline, CDR1 is PRHDT and CDR2 is FYEKMQ (reference sequence). The V segment lost 5 bases and the J segment 4 bases; nucleotides outside the gene matches: 10. The CDR3 protein is CASSTHLASGGYEQYF. CDR3 DNA sequence: TGTGCCAGCAGCACCCACCTGGCTAGCGGGGGGTACGAGCAGTACTTC.

The chain carries TRBV9 and TRBJ1-3, with TRBD1 identical over 8 bases. Trimming at V came to 4 bases and at J to 3 bases, leaving 6 bases not matched to a gene. CDR1 and CDR2 (germline): SGDLS, YYNGEE. This CDR3 region has 15 residues. The CDR3 sequence is CASSPSTGDGNTIYF. As DNA, the CDR3 is TGTGCCAGCAGCCCATCGACAGGGGATGGAAACACCATATATTTT.

This clone was seen more than once but under ten times. This rearrangement joins TRBV13 to TRBJ2-5, with 9 positions matching TRBD1. This CDR3 has 14 residues. Germline CDR1 reads PRHDT; CDR2 reads FYEKMQ (reference sequence). J lost 5 bases, V lost 5 bases, and 6 bases had no gene match. The CDR3 sequence: CASSLGQGMETQYF. The CDR3 nucleotides are TGTGCCAGCAGCCTGGGACAGGGTATGGAGACCCAGTACTTC.

The chain couples TRBV6-1 to TRBJ2-1, with a tentative D call TRBD1 (6 bases). The CDR3 has 15 amino acids. Germline V gives CDR1 MNHNS, CDR2 SASEGT. V shed 4 bases and J shed 9 bases, with 19 bases lying between them. This chain's CDR3 is CASSGNRVPGSEQFF. The DNA for the CDR3 is TGTGCCAGCAGTGGGAACAGGGTCCCGGGGAGTGAGCAGTTCTTC.

This clone occurred a few times. The chain employs TRBV27 and TRBJ1-4, with 11 bases that match TRBD1. The V and J ends lost 5 bases and 10 bases, in that order; junction bases with no gene match: 9. The CDR3 has 15 residues. CDR1 and CDR2 (germline): MNHEY, SMNVEV (reference sequence). CDR3 sequence (DNA): TGTGCCAGCAGTCCCGGACAGGGGGCCTTTGCAAAACTGTTTTTT. Translation gives CASSPGQGAFAKLFF. The full variable domain, with the rest looked up from reference TRBV27 and TRBJ1-4, is EAQVTQNPRYLITVTGKKLTVTCSQNMNHEYMSWYRQDPGLGLRQIYYSMNVEVTDKGDVPEGYKVSRKEKRNFPLILESPSPNQTSLYFCASSPGQGAFAKLFFGSGTQLSVL.

The V call is TRBV30, the J call TRBJ1-5; 8 bases are shared with TRBD1. CDR1 GTSNPN and CDR2 SVGIG come from the germline V gene (reference sequence). The CDR3 runs to 13 residues. After removal of 1 base from V and 4 bases from J, the junction contained 0 bases not matched to a gene. CDR3 DNA: TGTGCCTGGAGTGGGACAGGGAATCAGCCCCAGCATTTT. Translating it yields CAWSGTGNQPQHF. Full variable domain (remainder filled in from reference TRBV30 and TRBJ1-5): SQTIHQWPATLVQPVGSPLSLECTVEGTSNPNLYWYRQAAGRGLQLLFYSVGIGQISSEVPQNLSASRPQDRQFILSSKKLLLSDSGFYLCAWSGTGNQPQHFGDGTRLSIL.

The V call is TRBV2, the J call TRBJ2-5; D unclear. V dropped 6 bases and J dropped 2 bases, with 10 bases sitting between them. The length of the CDR3 is 13 residues. Germline assignment: CDR1 SNHLY and CDR2 FYNNEI. The CDR3 reads CASSKAPQETQYF. The CDR3 nucleotides read TGTGCCAGCAGCAAAGCACCGCAAGAGACCCAGTACTTC.

V gene TRBV7-2 combines with J gene TRBJ1-2; TRBD1 matches 7 bases. The V gene's germline CDR1 is SGHTA and CDR2 FQGNSA. J gave up 4 bases and V 3 bases, and 11 bases lay outside the gene matches. The CDR3 length is 16 residues. CDR3 nucleotide sequence: TGTGCCAGCAGCTTCGGACAGGTTTTTGGGGCCTATGGCTACACCTTC. This translates into CASSFGQVFGAYGYTF.

The sample holds a few counts of this clone. Mismatch with germline at one junction end may stem from a read error. V usage is TRBV7-9 and J usage is TRBJ2-4, with TRBD1 as a possible D gene (6 bases). The germline gives CDR1 SEHNR, CDR2 FQNEAQ (reference sequence). The CDR3 runs 12 residues. CDR3 in amino acids: CASSLPVGTWGF. The CDR3 nucleotides are TGTGCCAGCAGCTTACCGGTGGGGACATGGGGTTTC.

This chain links TRBV7-9 with TRBJ2-2; 7 bases are shared with TRBD2. Looked up from germline, CDR1 is SEHNR and CDR2 is FQNEAQ (reference sequence). The CDR3 is 18 amino acids. The ends lost 6 bases at V and 3 bases at J; junction bases unmatched: 16. CDR3 DNA sequence: TGTGCCAGCAGTAAAATGGGCGGGACTAACTCCCACACCGGGGAGCTGTTTTTT. Translated, it gives CASSKMGGTNSHTGELFF.

The count of this clone is one. This sequence joins TRBV30 and TRBJ1-2; TRBD1 matches at 8 bases. This CDR3 spans 12 amino acids. Germline CDR1 is GTSNPN and CDR2 is SVGIG (reference sequence). V gave up 7 bases and J gave up 7 bases; unmatched junction bases: 8. CDR3 in amino acids: CASDRAVGGYTF. DNA for the CDR3: TGTGCCTCGGACAGGGCTGTAGGTGGCTACACCTTC.

This chain links TRBV25-1 with TRBJ2-7; 7 bases match TRBD1. J lost 2 bases, V lost 7 bases, and 8 bases had no gene match. This CDR3 is built from 14 residues. Looked up from germline, CDR1 is MGHDK and CDR2 is SYGVNS. This CDR3 is CASNKGGFTYEQYF. The CDR3 DNA reads TGTGCCAGCAATAAAGGGGGCTTCACCTACGAGCAGTACTTC.

V usage is TRBV4-1 and J usage is TRBJ1-2; D unresolved. The germline V gene has CDR1 MGHRA and CDR2 YSYEKL. This CDR3 is built from 15 residues. The V gene lost 5 bases and the J gene lost 6 bases, with 19 bases spanning the gap. CDR3 in DNA: TGCGCCAGCAGCGGCCTTCAGGCCCCTCGGGATGGCTACACCTTC. The encoded protein is CASSGLQAPRDGYTF.

V is TRBV5-4 and J is TRBJ1-2; TRBD1 matches at 7 bases. The germline V gene encodes CDR1 SGHNT and CDR2 YYREEE (reference sequence). V dropped 6 bases and J dropped 4; count of bases not matched to a gene: 15. The CDR3 runs 16 residues. The CDR3 spells CASTGWAQGLVYGYTF. In DNA, the CDR3 is TGTGCCAGCACCGGGTGGGCACAGGGGCTGGTCTATGGCTACACCTTC.

This chain connects TRBV6-1 to TRBJ1-4, with D possibly being TRBD1 (6 bases). CDR1 and CDR2 from the germline V gene are MNHNS and SASEGT. The CDR3 totals 13 residues. Between the trimmed V and J ends, which lost 8 bases and 5 bases, there was a span of 12 bases. The CDR3 loop reads CASVITGNEKLFF. CDR3 DNA: TGTGCCAGCGTCATTACAGGGAATGAAAAACTGTTTTTT.

This clone was observed a few times. The chain has TRBV9 and TRBJ2-5, with 8 positions matching TRBD2. Germline CDR1 is SGDLS and CDR2 is YYNGEE. The CDR3 length is 15 residues. V was clipped by 0 bases and J by 9 bases; unmatched bases: 10. CDR3 DNA sequence: TGTGCCAGCAGCGTAGATCCGGCTAGCGGGTGGCCCCAGTACTTC. Translated, it gives CASSVDPASGWPQYF.

This sequence joins TRBV30 and TRBJ1-1; the D gene is possibly TRBD1 (6 bases). The CDR3 consists of 18 residues. CDR1 is GTSNPN, CDR2 SVGIG, per germline (reference sequence). V was cut by 3 bases and J by 5 bases, with 28 bases left in between. The CDR3 spells CAWRTALGSGAIGTEAFF. The CDR3 DNA reads TGTGCCTGGAGAACCGCGTTGGGATCGGGGGCAATAGGGACTGAAGCTTTCTTT.

The CDR3 DNA reads TGTGCCAGCAGCGGGGAACAGGGAAGGACTGAAGCTTTCTTT. Its translation is CASSGEQGRTEAFF. The chain couples TRBV5-4 to TRBJ1-1, with D possibly being TRBD1 (6 bases). This CDR3 spans 14 amino acids. The V gene's germline CDR1 is SGHNT and CDR2 YYREEE (reference sequence). V was clipped by 4 bases and J by 5 bases, with 15 bases between them.

This chain links TRBV30 with TRBJ2-7, with 9 bases lining up with TRBD1. CDR1 and CDR2 from the germline V gene are GTSNPN and SVGIG (reference sequence). The length of the CDR3 is 15 residues. V gave up 2 bases and J gave up 9 bases; unmatched junction bases: 14. CDR3 in amino acids: CAWSPGQGLLWSQYF. The CDR3, as DNA: TGTGCCTGGAGTCCGGGACAGGGTCTACTCTGGTCGCAGTACTTC.

The genes are TRBV5-6 and TRBJ1-2, with unresolved D. The CDR3 runs to 12 residues. V was cut by 0 bases and J by 3 bases, with 3 bases left in between. Looked up from germline, CDR1 is SGHDT and CDR2 is YYEEEE. CDR3: CASSLAYYGYTF. CDR3 bases: TGTGCCAGCAGCTTGGCATACTATGGCTACACCTTC.

This clone turned up a few times. In nucleotides, the CDR3 is TGCAGCGTTGAAGGTTCGGGGAAACCCACCGGGGAGCTGTTTTTT. Its translation: CSVEGSGKPTGELFF. The chain recombines TRBV29-1 with TRBJ2-2, with D possibly TRBD2 on 5 matching bases. Trimming removed 1 base from V and 4 bases from J, with 13 bases in between. The length of the CDR3 is 15 residues. Per the germline V gene, CDR1 is SQVTM and CDR2 is ANQGSEA.

V and J are TRBV27 and TRBJ1-2; tentative D call: TRBD1 (5 bases). The V end lost 4 bases, the J end lost 7 bases, and 16 bases lay between the germline ends. CDR1 is MNHEY and CDR2 is SMNVEV in the germline V gene (reference sequence). CDR3 length equals 14 residues. In DNA, the CDR3 is TGTGCCAGCAGTTCTGCGGGCAGCGGGGGTGGCTACACCTTC. Translation gives CASSSAGSGGGYTF.

This clone has only a few counts. J is TRBJ1-5 and V is TRBV7-2; the D gene is possibly TRBD1 (5 bases). Germline V lookup: CDR1 SGHTA, CDR2 FQGNSA. There are 13 residues in the CDR3. Trimming left V 4 bases short and J 4 bases short, with 8 bases between. The CDR3 is CASSSGANQPQHF. Here the CDR3 DNA reads TGTGCCAGCAGCTCTGGGGCAAATCAGCCCCAGCATTTT.